The 30 T cell receptor beta chains given below trace back to one sample, sequenced in a study of identical twins. TCRdb re-analysed the 5' RACE reads in MiXCR, keeping a single row per CDR3 protein. The sample records approximately 190,000 distinct CDR3 sequences, about 16% being singletons. The sample was also reused in another study, on T cells expressing NK-cell markers.

The sample comprised CD8+ T cells sorted from blood. All receptors come from a young woman in good health.

In its sample, this clonotype was seen a few times. V and J are TRBV6-1 and TRBJ2-1, with 8 bases matching TRBD1. V dropped 7 bases and J dropped 2; count of bases not matched to a gene: 7. Germline CDR1 is MNHNS and CDR2 is SASEGT. The CDR3 runs to 15 residues. The CDR3, as DNA: TGTGCCAGCAACCCATTGACAGGGGCCTACAATGAGCAGTTCTTC. Its translation is CASNPLTGAYNEQFF.

Only a few counts were recorded for this clonotype. The CDR3 bases are TGTGCCAGCAAGGGACTAGCGTCCCACGAGCAGTACTTC. It specifies CASKGLASHEQYF. The V and J genes are TRBV2 and TRBJ2-7; 10 bases map to TRBD2. CDR1 is SNHLY, CDR2 FYNNEI, per germline. The V gene end was trimmed by 7 bases and the J gene end by 5 bases; junction bases not matched to a gene: 5. The CDR3 loop spans 13 amino acids.

This clonotype was seen more than once but under ten times. The genes are TRBV6-1 and TRBJ2-7; 9 bases are a match to TRBD1. CDR1 and CDR2 from the germline V gene are MNHNS and SASEGT. The CDR3 totals 15 residues. V dropped 6 bases and J dropped 2; count of bases not matched to a gene: 8. The CDR3 DNA follows: TGTGCCAGCAGCGCGACCGGGACAGGGCCCTACGAGCAGTACTTC. Residues: CASSATGTGPYEQYF.

This sequence joins TRBV9 and TRBJ2-7, with 7 bases that match TRBD1. The CDR3 has 14 residues. Per germline, CDR1 SGDLS and CDR2 YYNGEE. J was trimmed by 4 bases and V by 0 bases; bases with no gene match: 4. The CDR3 spells CASSVEGGGYEQYF. CDR3 sequence (DNA): TGTGCCAGCAGCGTAGAAGGGGGCGGGTACGAGCAGTACTTC.

This clonotype occurred a few times. This chain joins TRBV9 and TRBJ2-7; 7 nucleotides agree with TRBD2. The ends lost 1 base at V and 3 bases at J; junction bases unmatched: 4. The germline gives CDR1 SGDLS, CDR2 YYNGEE. There are 14 residues in the CDR3. As DNA, the CDR3 is TGTGCCAGCAGCGTAAGCGGGAACAGCTACGAGCAGTACTTC. It specifies CASSVSGNSYEQYF.

Only a few counts were recorded for this clonotype. The gene calls are TRBV5-8 and TRBJ2-1; 10 bases map to TRBD2. The CDR3 totals 13 residues. Germline V CDR1 and CDR2: SGHTS, YDEGEE. V lost 5 bases to trimming and J lost 4 bases; unmatched junction nucleotides: 0. This chain's CDR3 is CASRLAGYNEQFF. As DNA, the CDR3 is TGTGCCAGCAGACTAGCGGGATACAATGAGCAGTTCTTC.

J is TRBJ2-7 and V is TRBV3-1; D unclear. In germline, CDR1 is LGHDT, CDR2 YNNKEL (reference sequence). Trimming left V 5 bases short and J 7 bases short, with 15 bases between. CDR3 length: 13 amino acids. The CDR3 DNA sequence: TGTGCCAGCAGCGATCTCAACCCCGGGGAGCAGTACTTC. Translation gives CASSDLNPGEQYF.

This clonotype showed up just a few times. The chain carries TRBV20-1 and TRBJ2-7; D is undetermined. This CDR3 region has 13 residues. The V and J ends lost 1 base and 0 bases respectively, with 7 bases between them. Germline V gives CDR1 DFQATT, CDR2 SNEGSKA (reference sequence). CDR3 nucleotides: TGCAGTGCTAGAGGCATACCCTCCTACGAGCAGTACTTC. Its translation: CSARGIPSYEQYF.

This clonotype has only a few counts. The chain links TRBV29-1 to TRBJ2-5, with 7 positions matching TRBD1. J was trimmed by 1 base and V by 8 bases; bases with no gene match: 16. The CDR3 length is 16 residues. Germline V gene lookup returns CDR1 SQVTM and CDR2 ANQGSEA. The CDR3 loop is CSTPGRGRTGQETQYF. CDR3 in DNA: TGCAGCACCCCAGGGAGAGGAAGGACAGGCCAAGAGACCCAGTACTTC.

This clonotype appeared many times. This rearrangement joins TRBV20-1 to TRBJ2-7; TRBD2 might be the D (6 bases). The CDR3 has 14 amino acids. Germline V gives CDR1 DFQATT, CDR2 SNEGSKA (reference sequence). Trimming left V 6 bases short and J 5 bases short, with 20 bases between. The CDR3 sequence is CSAPGAGNNHEQYF. The DNA of the CDR3 is TGCAGTGCCCCGGGAGCCGGAAATAACCACGAGCAGTACTTC.

At least ten counts were recorded for this clonotype. This rearrangement joins TRBV4-2 to TRBJ2-2; no firm D call. V lost 0 bases and J 6 bases, leaving 5 bases between the germline ends. The V gene's germline CDR1 is LGHNA and CDR2 YNFKEQ. The CDR3 runs to 13 residues. The CDR3 region has the DNA TGTGCCAGCAGCCAAGAAAACCCCGGGGAGCTGTTTTTT. Translating gives CASSQENPGELFF.

The chain has TRBV14 and TRBJ2-5; D may correspond to TRBD1 or TRBD2 (5 bases each). V was shortened by 0 bases and J by 5 bases, with 7 bases between the two germline ends. The CDR3 length is 13 residues. The V gene's germline CDR1 is SGHDN and CDR2 FVKESK. The CDR3 spells CASSQDWGETQYF. The CDR3 DNA reads TGTGCCAGCAGCCAAGATTGGGGGGAGACCCAGTACTTC.

The chain has TRBV12-3 or TRBV12-4 and TRBJ2-1; 9 bases agree with TRBD2. The CDR3 extends over 14 amino acids. J was trimmed by 4 bases and V by 7 bases; bases with no gene match: 5. This chain's CDR3 is CASTSSGAYNEQFF. The CDR3 bases are TGTGCCAGCACCTCTAGCGGGGCGTACAATGAGCAGTTCTTC.

This clonotype has at least ten counts. The chain links TRBV20-1 to TRBJ2-7; the D is unclear. The CDR3 is made up of 15 amino acids. From germline, CDR1 is DFQATT and CDR2 SNEGSKA (reference sequence). V lost 1 base, J lost 4 bases, and 17 bases lay in between. The DNA of the CDR3 is TGCAGTGCTAGAGCCGAGACTCCCATTAGGTACGAGCAGTACTTC. This sequence encodes CSARAETPIRYEQYF.

The chain carries TRBV11-1 and TRBJ2-1, with 16 bases lining up with TRBD2. The CDR3 runs to 19 residues. Trimming removed 5 bases from V and 4 bases from J; junction bases left unmatched: 11. The germline CDR1 and CDR2 sequences are SGHAT and FQDESV (reference sequence). The CDR3 DNA sequence: TGTGCCAGCAGCCTGGGACTAGCGGGAGGGCCTTTGAAGTACAATGAGCAGTTCTTC. Encoded protein: CASSLGLAGGPLKYNEQFF.

This clonotype was recorded a few times. The chain uses TRBV13 and TRBJ1-2; D not certain. The CDR3 runs 12 residues. The V and J ends lost 1 base and 8 bases respectively, with 8 bases between them. Germline V gene data show CDR1 as PRHDT and CDR2 as FYEKMQ (reference sequence). CDR3 in DNA: TGTGCCAGCAGCTTAGTATCGGAGGGCTACACCTTC. It encodes CASSLVSEGYTF. The variable domain in full, completed from reference TRBV13 and TRBJ1-2, reads AAGVIQSPRHLIKEKRETATLKCYPIPRHDTVYWYQQGPGQDPQFLISFYEKMQSDKGSIPDRFSAQQFSDYHSELNMSSLELGDSALYFCASSLVSEGYTFGSGTRLTVV.

This clonotype was counted between two and nine times. The chain combines TRBV20-1 with TRBJ1-1; tentatively, D is TRBD1 (6 bases). Germline V lookup: CDR1 DFQATT, CDR2 SNEGSKA (reference sequence). The CDR3 extends over 16 amino acids. Between the trimmed V and J ends, which lost 3 bases and 6 bases, there was a span of 23 bases. The CDR3 nucleotides read TGCAGTGCTAGCATTACCCCGGAGGGGGTGAGCGCTGAAGCTTTCTTT. This codes for CSASITPEGVSAEAFF.

The CDR3 spells CASSLGTSVNQETQYF. CDR3 DNA: TGTGCCAGCAGCTTGGGGACTAGCGTAAACCAAGAGACCCAGTACTTC. The chain joins TRBV7-8 to TRBJ2-5, with 10 bases aligning to TRBD2. Germline trimming cut 3 bases from V and 0 bases from J; bases unmatched to any gene: 4. The CDR3 consists of 16 residues. Germline V gene lookup returns CDR1 SGHVS and CDR2 FQNEAQ. The full variable domain, rest sourced from reference TRBV7-8 and TRBJ2-5, is GAGVSQSPRYKVAKRGQDVALRCDPISGHVSLFWYQQALGQGPEFLTYFQNEAQLDKSGLPSDRFFAERPEGSVSTLKIQRTQQEDSAVYLCASSLGTSVNQETQYFGPGTRLLVL.

The sample holds a few counts of this clonotype. The rearrangement uses TRBV6-1 and TRBJ2-1, with 8 bases matching TRBD2. CDR1 is MNHNS, CDR2 SASEGT, per germline. There are 15 residues in the CDR3. V shed 6 bases and J 4 bases; nucleotides not matched to a gene: 8. The CDR3, as DNA: TGTGCCAGCAGAGGGAGTACTAGCGGTTACAATGAGCAGTTCTTC. Residues: CASRGSTSGYNEQFF.

The genes are TRBV6-5 and TRBJ2-4; 7 positions match TRBD1. The ends lost 4 bases at V and 3 bases at J; junction bases unmatched: 3. The germline gives CDR1 MNHEY, CDR2 SVGAGI. This CDR3 region has 14 residues. This CDR3 reads CASSSGQDKNIQYF. The DNA for the CDR3 is TGTGCCAGCAGTTCCGGACAGGACAAAAACATTCAGTACTTC.

This clonotype has just a few counts. The chain is built from TRBV19 and TRBJ2-1; TRBD2 is a possible D gene (6 bases). The CDR3 contains 15 residues. The germline gives CDR1 LNHDA, CDR2 SQIVND (reference sequence). V lost 2 bases to trimming and J lost 10 bases, with 18 bases between them. CDR3 sequence reads: CASSISSWGVGEQFF. Written as DNA, the CDR3 is TGTGCCAGTAGTATATCTAGTTGGGGGGTGGGGGAGCAGTTCTTC.

The chain uses TRBV7-9 and TRBJ2-5; D call uncertain. This CDR3 has 12 amino acids. CDR1 and CDR2 (germline): SEHNR, FQNEAQ (reference sequence). V lost 3 bases and J 2 bases, leaving 4 bases between the germline ends. The chain's CDR3 is CASSFFQETQYF. CDR3 DNA sequence: TGTGCCAGCAGCTTTTTTCAAGAGACCCAGTACTTC.

V and J are TRBV6-5 and TRBJ2-7, with 7 bases that match TRBD2. Germline CDR1 reads MNHEY; CDR2 reads SVGAGI. The CDR3 runs 18 residues. Unmatched junction bases numbered 17, after V lost 4 bases and J lost 2 bases. CDR3 coding DNA: TGTGCCAGCAGTTTTCAGGCGGGAGTCTCCCGATTACCCTACGAGCAGTACTTC. It encodes CASSFQAGVSRLPYEQYF.

This chain joins TRBV25-1 and TRBJ2-2, with D perhaps TRBD1 (6 bases). The CDR3 runs to 11 residues. The V gene's germline CDR1 is MGHDK and CDR2 SYGVNS. Trimming stripped 10 bases from V and 4 bases from J, with 7 bases between. The chain's CDR3 is CATRGTGELFF. Written as DNA, the CDR3 is TGTGCCACCAGGGGCACCGGGGAGCTGTTTTTT. The full variable domain, its missing parts supplied by reference TRBV25-1 and TRBJ2-2, is EADIYQTPRYLVIGTGKKITLECSQTMGHDKMYWYQQDPGMELHLIHYSYGVNSTEKGDLSSESTVSRIRTEHFPLTLESARPSHTSQYLCATRGTGELFFGEGSRLTVL.

This chain links TRBV12-3 or TRBV12-4 with TRBJ2-1; D may be TRBD2 (5 bases). Trimming shortened V by 1 base and J by 10 bases, and 11 bases separated the two germline ends. The CDR3 consists of 13 residues. The chain's CDR3 is CASSLGRNWEQFF. The CDR3 region has the DNA TGTGCCAGCAGTTTAGGGAGGAACTGGGAGCAGTTCTTC.

CDR3 residues: CASSLGVTNTGELFF. The CDR3 bases are TGTGCCAGCAGCCTGGGTGTCACGAACACCGGGGAGCTGTTTTTT. This chain joins TRBV7-6 and TRBJ2-2; D not resolved. Per the germline V gene, CDR1 is SGHVS and CDR2 is FNYEAQ. This CDR3 region has 15 residues. The V end was cut by 5 bases, the J end by 0 bases, with 10 bases between.

This clonotype has a handful of counts. CDR3 coding DNA: TGTGCCAGCAGTCCCATGGCCCCTCGGGGCCAAGAGACCCAGTACTTC. Translating it yields CASSPMAPRGQETQYF. This sequence joins TRBV28 and TRBJ2-5; D possibly corresponds to TRBD2 (5 bases). The V gene lost 5 bases and the J gene lost 1 base, with 17 bases spanning the gap. CDR1 and CDR2 (germline): MDHEN, SYDVKM. The CDR3 spans 16 residues.

This clonotype has ten or more counts. The V and J genes are TRBV12-3 or TRBV12-4 and TRBJ2-1; 8 nucleotides line up with TRBD1. J gave up 6 bases and V 3 bases, and 4 bases lay outside the gene matches. CDR3 size: 14 residues. This CDR3 is CASSLRQGANEQFF. CDR3 DNA: TGTGCCAGCAGTTTGCGCCAGGGGGCCAATGAGCAGTTCTTC.

This chain uses TRBV27 with TRBJ1-1; the D gene is possibly TRBD1 (6 bases). V was trimmed by 6 bases and J by 6 bases, leaving 11 bases between them. The length of the CDR3 is 12 residues. Germline values: CDR1 MNHEY, CDR2 SMNVEV (reference sequence). The CDR3 nucleotides read TGTGCCAGCAGGGGAACAGGGTCTGAAGCTTTCTTT. Translated, it gives CASRGTGSEAFF.

The chain carries TRBV5-1 and TRBJ2-7; TRBD2 matches 11 bases. The CDR3 has 15 amino acids. CDR1 and CDR2 (germline): SGHRS, YFSETQ. The V segment lost 4 bases and the J segment 2 bases; nucleotides outside the gene matches: 5. The CDR3 reads CASSVGTSGAYEQYF. As DNA, the CDR3 is TGCGCCAGCAGCGTAGGGACTAGCGGAGCCTACGAGCAGTACTTC.